A selection of T cell receptor beta chains follows, all from one sample in a study of monozygotic twins with inflammatory bowel disease. TCRdb reprocessed the 5' RACE reads and stores each CDR3 protein as one record, lacking DNA. The sample holds some 210,000 distinct CDR3 sequences. The sample was blood. These receptors came from a human donor with ulcerative colitis or Crohn's disease, or a healthy co-twin of an affected twin (not recorded which). CDR3s include the opening cysteine and the closing phenylalanine or tryptophan. The order of the fields is V gene, J gene, CDR3 protein.

V gene: TRBV24-1; J gene: TRBJ2-5; CDR3 protein: CATSDRTAQETQYF
V gene: TRBV20-1; J gene: TRBJ2-5; CDR3 protein: CSAMRQLLSPGTQYF
V gene: TRBV5-1; J gene: TRBJ1-1; CDR3 protein: CASSVLGPGDTEAFF
V gene: TRBV7-3; J gene: TRBJ2-2; CDR3 protein: CASSLQGALAGELFF
V gene: TRBV5-4; J gene: TRBJ2-7; CDR3 protein: CASSLRADYEQYF
V gene: TRBV5-1; J gene: TRBJ2-7; CDR3 protein: CASSLTAGAVSEQYF
V gene: TRBV4-2; J gene: TRBJ2-2; CDR3 protein: CASSQDGQSGELFF
V gene: TRBV2; J gene: TRBJ2-7; CDR3 protein: CASSESGQGTRRDF
V gene: TRBV20-1; J gene: TRBJ2-3; CDR3 protein: CSALPPTATADTQYF
V gene: TRBV10-2; J gene: TRBJ2-3; CDR3 protein: CASLNLTDTQYF
V gene: TRBV5-5; J gene: TRBJ2-2; CDR3 protein: CASSLRVLKTGELFF
V gene: TRBV5-5; J gene: TRBJ1-1; CDR3 protein: CASSSGQGAGHSEAFF
V gene: TRBV6-2/TRBV6-3; J gene: TRBJ2-7; CDR3 protein: CASSSSPYEQYF
V gene: TRBV20-1; J gene: TRBJ2-5; CDR3 protein: CSARSSQGQPETQYF
V gene: TRBV20-1; J gene: TRBJ1-6; CDR3 protein: CSASVGGKGNSPLHF
V gene: TRBV6-1; J gene: TRBJ2-5; CDR3 protein: CASSVPGQEETQYF
V gene: TRBV7-2; J gene: TRBJ1-2; CDR3 protein: CASSATGVGYTF
V gene: TRBV6-1; J gene: TRBJ1-2; CDR3 protein: CASSDDQAFYGYTF
V gene: TRBV2; J gene: TRBJ2-1; CDR3 protein: CASSEARGAYNEQFF
V gene: TRBV20-1; J gene: TRBJ2-7; CDR3 protein: CSASLGAAEQYF